Listed here are 28 T cell receptor beta chains from one sample, sequenced in a study of siplizumab effects on memory and regulatory T cells. The protocol was immunoSEQ multiplex PCR, while the TCRdb copy is restricted to in-frame clones and leaves out a portion. The table has tens of thousands of clones, 91% seen once. The sample comprised CD8+ T cells sorted from blood. The receptors derive from a human donor in good health.

In this sample, this clone turned up a few times. The V gene is TRBV9, the J gene TRBJ2-1; 9 bases agree with TRBD1. This CDR3 has 16 amino acids. Germline V lookup: CDR1 SGDLS, CDR2 YYNGEE. Losses at the gene ends were 0 bases for V and 9 bases for J; bases not matched to a gene: 10. The CDR3 DNA is TGTGCCAGCAGCGTAGAAGGACAGGGGTATTACGGTGAGCAGTTCTTC. It codes for CASSVEGQGYYGEQFF. Variable domain in full (rest from reference TRBV9 and TRBJ2-1): DSGVTQTPKHLITATGQRVTLRCSPRSGDLSVYWYQQSLDQGLQFLIQYYNGEERAKGNILERFSAQQFPDLHSELNLSSLELGDSALYFCASSVEGQGYYGEQFFGPGTRLTVL.

The chain is built from TRBV11-2 and TRBJ2-1; D is perhaps TRBD1 (5 bases). This CDR3 region has 14 residues. Germline CDR1 is SGHAT and CDR2 is FQNNGV. Trimming took 7 bases from V and 2 from J, leaving 12 bases between them. CDR3 nucleotides: TGTGCCAGCATCCTGCTGGGGCCCTACAATGAGCAGTTCTTC. Its protein product is CASILLGPYNEQFF.

The chain has TRBV5-4 and TRBJ2-1, with D unresolved. CDR1 is SGHNT, CDR2 YYREEE, per germline (reference sequence). This CDR3 is 14 amino acids long. The V and J ends lost 4 bases and 4 bases respectively, with 12 bases between them. CDR3 DNA: TGTGCCAGCAGCCCGGAAAGGAATTACAATGAGCAGTTCTTC. This translates into CASSPERNYNEQFF.

V usage is TRBV18 and J usage is TRBJ2-3; TRBD2 matches 13 bases. In germline, CDR1 is KGHSH, CDR2 LQKENI. The CDR3 is 16 residues long. After removal of 4 bases from V and 9 bases from J, the junction contained 10 bases not matched to a gene. The CDR3 spells CASSRGLAGDYKTQYF. The CDR3 nucleotides are TGTGCCAGCTCACGCGGACTAGCGGGAGATTATAAGACGCAGTATTTT.

This chain joins TRBV7-3 and TRBJ2-1, with D hard to call. This CDR3 region has 13 residues. Trimming pared 4 bases from V and 4 bases from J, leaving 8 bases between. Germline V CDR1 and CDR2: SGHTA, FQGTGA. CDR3 protein: CASSSTLYNEQFF. The CDR3 DNA follows: TGTGCCAGCAGCTCTACACTATACAATGAGCAGTTCTTC.

The J gene is TRBJ1-1, the V gene TRBV5-6, with D unclear. Trimming pared 5 bases from V and 0 bases from J, leaving 5 bases between. The CDR3 is 12 residues long. Germline CDR1 is SGHDT and CDR2 is YYEEEE. The CDR3 nucleotides read TGTGCCAGCAGATTGTTGAACACTGAAGCTTTCTTT. This gives the protein CASRLLNTEAFF.

V usage is TRBV27 and J usage is TRBJ2-7; a weak D match, TRBD2 (6 bases). Germline CDR1 reads MNHEY; CDR2 reads SMNVEV (reference sequence). CDR3 length: 14 amino acids. Trimming took 4 bases from V and 5 from J, leaving 15 bases between them. CDR3 DNA: TGTGCCAGCAGTTCGGGACTCAACCCCCACGAGCAGTACTTC. This codes for CASSSGLNPHEQYF.

The chain combines TRBV7-2 with TRBJ2-7, with D tentatively TRBD2 (6 bases). Germline loops: CDR1 SGHTA, CDR2 FQGNSA. This CDR3 spans 15 amino acids. V lost 1 base and J 4 bases, leaving 14 bases between the germline ends. The CDR3 region is CASSLVPAGVYEQYF. CDR3 DNA: TGTGCCAGCAGCTTAGTTCCAGCGGGCGTTTACGAGCAGTACTTC.

The CDR3 protein is CASSIDIGTGGSPLHF. For the CDR3, the DNA is TGTGCCAGTAGTATAGACATCGGGACAGGGGGTTCACCCCTCCACTTT. The chain recombines TRBV19 with TRBJ1-6; 11 bases match TRBD1. Germline V lookup: CDR1 LNHDA, CDR2 SQIVND (reference sequence). Trimming at V came to 0 bases and at J to 9 bases, leaving 4 bases not matched to a gene. The CDR3 extends over 16 amino acids.

The J gene is TRBJ1-1, the V gene TRBV27; no definite D call. The CDR3 sequence is 11 residues long. CDR1 MNHEY and CDR2 SMNVEV come from the germline V gene (reference sequence). The V and J ends lost 3 bases and 7 bases respectively, with 6 bases between them. The CDR3 loop is CASSFGHEAFF. The DNA for the CDR3 is TGTGCCAGCAGTTTTGGTCATGAAGCTTTCTTT.

The genes are TRBV6-6 and TRBJ2-5; no firm D call. The CDR3 extends over 14 amino acids. V was shortened by 4 bases and J by 5 bases, with 14 bases between the two germline ends. Germline assignment: CDR1 MNHNY and CDR2 SVGAGI (reference sequence). The DNA of the CDR3 is TGTGCCAGCAGTTTGGACGGCCTCGGGGAGACCCAGTACTTC. It codes for CASSLDGLGETQYF.

V usage is TRBV27 and J usage is TRBJ2-7; D unclear. CDR3 length: 13 amino acids. The V gene lost 2 bases and the J gene lost 3 bases, with 8 bases spanning the gap. Germline lookup yields CDR1 MNHEY and CDR2 SMNVEV (reference sequence). The CDR3, as DNA: TGTGCCAGCAGTTTAGTGGGAAACTACGAGCAGTACTTC. This translates into CASSLVGNYEQYF.

The chain joins TRBV30 to TRBJ2-1, with a tentative D call TRBD2 (5 bases). CDR1 and CDR2 (germline): GTSNPN, SVGIG (reference sequence). The V and J ends lost 5 bases and 10 bases respectively, with 12 bases between them. The CDR3 totals 11 residues. The CDR3 DNA is TGTGCCTGGGCAAACGGGATAGAGCAGTTCTTC. Residues: CAWANGIEQFF. Combining the CDR3 with reference TRBV30 and TRBJ2-1 gives the whole variable domain SQTIHQWPATLVQPVGSPLSLECTVEGTSNPNLYWYRQAAGRGLQLLFYSVGIGQISSEVPQNLSASRPQDRQFILSSKKLLLSDSGFYLCAWANGIEQFFGPGTRLTVL.

V and J are TRBV10-1 and TRBJ2-1; 7 positions match TRBD2. V trimming: 3 bases; J trimming: 7 bases; junction bases outside the gene matches: 6. The CDR3 sequence is 14 residues long. The germline V gene encodes CDR1 WNHNN and CDR2 SYGVQD (reference sequence). The CDR3 loop is CASSDREGLNEQFF. The DNA of the CDR3 is TGCGCCAGCAGTGATAGGGAGGGCCTTAATGAGCAGTTCTTC.

This chain links TRBV19 with TRBJ2-1; 8 positions agree with TRBD1. The germline V gene has CDR1 LNHDA and CDR2 SQIVND (reference sequence). The V segment lost 1 base and the J segment 3 bases; nucleotides outside the gene matches: 8. CDR3 length equals 17 residues. CDR3 sequence reads: CASSIASGGGFYNEQFF. In DNA, the CDR3 is TGTGCCAGTAGTATAGCTTCAGGGGGCGGATTCTACAATGAGCAGTTCTTC.

This chain connects TRBV7-9 to TRBJ1-3; unclear D gene. The germline CDR1 and CDR2 sequences are SEHNR and FQNEAQ (reference sequence). The CDR3 runs 15 residues. Trimming took off 3 bases at V and 4 bases at J, with 13 bases between the two ends. DNA of the CDR3: TGTGCCAGCAGCTTCGTACTGGATATCGGAAACACCATATATTTT. Translated, it gives CASSFVLDIGNTIYF.

The chain couples TRBV27 to TRBJ1-2, with 9 bases fitting TRBD1. This CDR3 spans 17 amino acids. Per the germline V gene, CDR1 is MNHEY and CDR2 is SMNVEV (reference sequence). V lost 5 bases and J lost 6; bases outside the gene matches: 16. The CDR3 region is CASSPGQGIFSVDGYTF. The CDR3 nucleotides are TGTGCCAGCAGTCCGGGACAGGGAATATTCTCGGTTGATGGCTACACCTTC.

V is TRBV7-9 and J is TRBJ2-7; a possible D gene is TRBD1 (6 bases). Germline V gives CDR1 SEHNR, CDR2 FQNEAQ (reference sequence). The V end lost 3 bases, the J end lost 0 bases, and 18 bases lay between the germline ends. The CDR3 covers 17 residues. CDR3 protein: CASSFPIDLTGSYEQYF. CDR3 DNA sequence: TGTGCCAGCAGCTTCCCGATCGACTTGACAGGCTCCTACGAGCAGTACTTC.

For the CDR3, the DNA is TGTGCCAGCAGTTGGCGGGGGGGTGGCACAGATACGCAGTATTTT. Amino acids: CASSWRGGGTDTQYF. The genes are TRBV27 and TRBJ2-3, with TRBD2 matching 9 bases. Germline CDR1 and CDR2: MNHEY and SMNVEV (reference sequence). V shed 4 bases and J 1 base; nucleotides not matched to a gene: 3. There are 15 residues in the CDR3.

The chain recombines TRBV7-3 with TRBJ2-7; 7 nucleotides match TRBD2. Germline V gene sequence: CDR1 SGHTA, CDR2 FQGTGA. This CDR3 has 15 amino acids. Trimming removed 5 bases from V and 0 bases from J; junction bases left unmatched: 7. The CDR3 region is CASSLSGGSSYEQYF. In DNA, the CDR3 is TGTGCCAGCAGCCTCTCCGGCGGGAGCTCCTACGAGCAGTACTTC.

This chain uses TRBV11-3 with TRBJ2-3; 7 bases map to TRBD1. The CDR3 is made up of 17 amino acids. CDR1 and CDR2 from the germline V gene are SGHNT and YENEEA. Losses at the gene ends were 4 bases for V and 3 bases for J; bases not matched to a gene: 13. CDR3 in amino acids: CASSSYSTGEGTDTQYF. The CDR3 nucleotides read TGTGCCAGCAGCTCCTACTCTACAGGGGAAGGGACAGATACGCAGTATTTT. Using reference TRBV11-3 and TRBJ2-3 for the parts outside the CDR3, the full variable domain is EAGVVQSPRYKIIEKKQPVAFWCNPISGHNTLYWYLQNLGQGPELLIRYENEEAVDDSQLPKDRFSAERLKGVDSTLKIQPAELGDSAVYLCASSSYSTGEGTDTQYFGPGTRLTVL.

The V call is TRBV12-5, the J call TRBJ2-3; 9 bases align to TRBD2. Germline CDR1 is LGHNT and CDR2 is FRNRAP. The CDR3 sequence is 16 residues long. V lost 4 bases to trimming and J lost 0 bases; unmatched junction nucleotides: 5. CDR3 nucleotide sequence: TGTGCTAGTGGTTCTCTAGCGGGGTCTAGCACAGATACGCAGTATTTT. This sequence encodes CASGSLAGSSTDTQYF.

V gene TRBV6-4 combines with J gene TRBJ2-1, with 8 bases aligning to TRBD1. This CDR3 has 14 amino acids. The junction had 7 bases not matched to a gene; V was cut back by 5 bases and J by 7 bases. Germline V lookup: CDR1 MRHNA, CDR2 SNTAGT. The CDR3 DNA is TGTGCCAGCAGTCACGGACAGGGCCTGAATGAGCAGTTCTTC. Translating gives CASSHGQGLNEQFF.

The rearrangement uses TRBV27 and TRBJ1-6, with a weak D call TRBD1 (6 bases). V dropped 2 bases and J dropped 9 bases, with 11 bases sitting between them. Per the germline V gene, CDR1 is MNHEY and CDR2 is SMNVEV (reference sequence). The CDR3 runs 14 residues. The CDR3 sequence: CASSLTTGTSPLHF. DNA for the CDR3: TGTGCCAGCAGTTTAACTACAGGGACTTCACCCCTCCACTTT.

This clone was seen only once. This chain links TRBV27 with TRBJ1-2; no reliable D call. CDR3 length equals 13 residues. V lost 3 bases and J 4 bases, leaving 9 bases between the germline ends. The germline V gene has CDR1 MNHEY and CDR2 SMNVEV (reference sequence). Here the CDR3 reads CASSFGEAYGYTF. The CDR3 DNA reads TGTGCCAGCAGTTTTGGGGAAGCCTATGGCTACACCTTC.

This clone turned up a few times. The rearrangement uses TRBV19 and TRBJ1-2; weak D call: TRBD1 (5 bases). The CDR3 loop spans 12 amino acids. V lost 9 bases and J 7 bases, leaving 15 bases between the germline ends. Germline CDR1 LNHDA, CDR2 SQIVND (reference sequence). In DNA form, the CDR3 reads TGTGCCAGACGAGACAGCACCGGTGGCTACACCTTC. It yields the protein CARRDSTGGYTF.

This clone is a singleton in its sample. The CDR3 is CASSARTGGSGNGQETQYF. CDR3 nucleotide sequence: TGTGCCAGCAGCGCCCGAACAGGGGGGAGCGGGAACGGGCAAGAGACCCAGTACTTC. J is TRBJ2-5 and V is TRBV9, with a weak D call TRBD1 (8 bases). The CDR3 loop spans 19 amino acids. The germline CDR1 and CDR2 sequences are SGDLS and YYNGEE. V lost 3 bases, J lost 2 bases, and 26 bases lay in between.

The rearrangement joins TRBV4-1 to TRBJ2-2; possibly TRBD1 for D (5 bases). Germline CDR1 and CDR2: MGHRA and YSYEKL. Trimming removed 8 bases from V and 0 bases from J, with 10 bases in between. The CDR3 length is 14 residues. CDR3 amino acids: CASALGANTGELFF. CDR3 DNA sequence: TGCGCCAGCGCTCTAGGGGCGAACACCGGGGAGCTGTTTTTT.